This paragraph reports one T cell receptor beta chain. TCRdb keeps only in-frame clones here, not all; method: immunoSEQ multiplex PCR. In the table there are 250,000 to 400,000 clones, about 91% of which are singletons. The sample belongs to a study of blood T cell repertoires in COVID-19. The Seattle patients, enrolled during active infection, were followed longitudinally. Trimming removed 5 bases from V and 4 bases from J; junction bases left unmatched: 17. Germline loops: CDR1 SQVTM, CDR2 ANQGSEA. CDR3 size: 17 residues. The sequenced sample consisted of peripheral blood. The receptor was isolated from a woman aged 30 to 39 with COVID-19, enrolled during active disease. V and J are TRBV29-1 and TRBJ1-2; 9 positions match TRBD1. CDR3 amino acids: CSVPEDRGRRVSYGYTF. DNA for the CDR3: TGCAGCGTTCCCGAGGACAGGGGCCGCCGAGTGAGCTATGGCTACACCTTC.